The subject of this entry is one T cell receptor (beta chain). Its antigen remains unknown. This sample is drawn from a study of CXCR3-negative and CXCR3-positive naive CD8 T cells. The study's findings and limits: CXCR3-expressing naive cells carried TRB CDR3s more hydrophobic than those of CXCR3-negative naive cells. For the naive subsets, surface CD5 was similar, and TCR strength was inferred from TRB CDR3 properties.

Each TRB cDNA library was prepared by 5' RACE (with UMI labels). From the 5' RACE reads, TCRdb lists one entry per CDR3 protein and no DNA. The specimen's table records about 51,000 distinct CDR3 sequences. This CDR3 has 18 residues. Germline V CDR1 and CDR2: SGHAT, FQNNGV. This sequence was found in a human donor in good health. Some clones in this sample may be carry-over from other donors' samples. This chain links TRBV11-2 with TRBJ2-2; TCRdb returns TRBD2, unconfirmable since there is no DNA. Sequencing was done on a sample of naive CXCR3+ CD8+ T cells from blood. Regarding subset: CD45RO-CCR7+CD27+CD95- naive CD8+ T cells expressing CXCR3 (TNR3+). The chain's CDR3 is CASSARGSGGAHTGELFF.